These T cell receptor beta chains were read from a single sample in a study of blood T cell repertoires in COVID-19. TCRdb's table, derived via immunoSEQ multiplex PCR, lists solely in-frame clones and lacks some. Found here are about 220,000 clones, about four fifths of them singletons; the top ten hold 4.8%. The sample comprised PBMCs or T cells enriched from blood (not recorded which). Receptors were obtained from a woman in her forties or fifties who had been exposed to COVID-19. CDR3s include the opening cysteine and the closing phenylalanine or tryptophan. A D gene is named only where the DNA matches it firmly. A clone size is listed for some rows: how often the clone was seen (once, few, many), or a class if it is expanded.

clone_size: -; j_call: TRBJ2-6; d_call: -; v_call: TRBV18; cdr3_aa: CASSSGANVLTF; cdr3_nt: TGTGCCAGCTCGAGCGGGGCCAACGTCCTGACTTTC
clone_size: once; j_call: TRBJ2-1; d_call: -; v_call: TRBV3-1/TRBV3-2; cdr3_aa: CASRRAGPSPSEQFF; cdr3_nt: TGTGCCAGCAGACGGGCGGGGCCATCTCCCTCTGAGCAGTTCTTC
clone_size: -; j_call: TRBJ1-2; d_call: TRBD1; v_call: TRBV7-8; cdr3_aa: CASSISTGGFGKGYTF; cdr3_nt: TGTGCCAGCAGCATCTCGACAGGGGGGTTTGGAAAGGGCTACACCTTC
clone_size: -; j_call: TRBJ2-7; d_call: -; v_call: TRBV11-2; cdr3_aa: CASSLVRGRINYEQYF; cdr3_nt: TGTGCCAGCAGCTTAGTACGGGGGAGGATTAACTACGAGCAGTACTTC
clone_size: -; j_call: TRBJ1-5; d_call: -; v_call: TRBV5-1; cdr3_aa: CASSLYGGIGQPQHF; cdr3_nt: TGCGCCAGCAGCCTATATGGGGGGATCGGGCAGCCCCAGCATTTT
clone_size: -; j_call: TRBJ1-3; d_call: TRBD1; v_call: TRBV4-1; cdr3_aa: CASSQDRGQGSGNTIYF; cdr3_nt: TGCGCCAGCAGCCAAGATCGAGGACAGGGGTCTGGAAACACCATATATTTT
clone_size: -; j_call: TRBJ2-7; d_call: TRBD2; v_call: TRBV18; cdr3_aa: CASSSGGGYEQYF; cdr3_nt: TGTGCCAGCTCAAGCGGGGGGGGCTACGAGCAGTACTTC
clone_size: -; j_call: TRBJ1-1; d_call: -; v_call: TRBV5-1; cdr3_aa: CASSYQTDLNTEAFF; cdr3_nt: TGCGCCAGCAGCTATCAGACAGACTTGAACACTGAAGCTTTCTTT
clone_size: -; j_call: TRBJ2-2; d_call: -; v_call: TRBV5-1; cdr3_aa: CASSPSPPGELFF; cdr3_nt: TGCGCCAGCAGCCCCTCCCCCCCCGGGGAGCTGTTTTTT
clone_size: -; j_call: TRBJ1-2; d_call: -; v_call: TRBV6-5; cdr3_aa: CASSYGGGDRLGYTF; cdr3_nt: TGTGCCAGCAGTTACGGGGGAGGCGACCGGCTCGGCTACACCTTC
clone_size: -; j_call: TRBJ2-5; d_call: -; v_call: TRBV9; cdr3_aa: CASSGQGQETQYF; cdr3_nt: TGTGCCAGCAGCGGTCAGGGTCAAGAGACCCAGTACTTC
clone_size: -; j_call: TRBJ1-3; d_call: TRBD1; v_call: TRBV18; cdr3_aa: CASSFSGGFSTSYSGNTIYF; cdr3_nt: TGTGCCAGCTCATTCTCAGGGGGCTTTAGCACTTCTTACTCTGGAAACACCATATATTTT
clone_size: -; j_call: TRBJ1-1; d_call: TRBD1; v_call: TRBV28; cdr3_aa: CASSTQGVRNTEAFF; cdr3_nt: TGTGCCAGCAGTACACAGGGGGTGCGGAACACTGAAGCTTTCTTT
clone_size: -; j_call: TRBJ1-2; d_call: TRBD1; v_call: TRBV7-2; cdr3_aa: CASSLRTGGDENGYTF; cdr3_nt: TGTGCCAGCAGTTTACGGACAGGTGGGGATGAAAATGGCTACACCTTC
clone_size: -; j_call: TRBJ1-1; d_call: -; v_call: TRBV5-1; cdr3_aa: CASSLDPMTALTSEAFF; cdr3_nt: TGCGCCAGCAGCTTGGACCCCATGACAGCATTAACGAGTGAAGCTTTCTTT
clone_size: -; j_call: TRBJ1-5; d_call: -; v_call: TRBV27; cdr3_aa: CASSLRGWRQPQHF; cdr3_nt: TGTGCCAGCAGTTTAAGGGGGTGGCGTCAGCCCCAGCATTTT
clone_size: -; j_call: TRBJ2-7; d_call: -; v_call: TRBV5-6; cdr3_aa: CASSFGAGPPGEQYF; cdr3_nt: TGTGCCAGCAGCTTTGGGGCCGGGCCCCCCGGCGAGCAGTACTTC
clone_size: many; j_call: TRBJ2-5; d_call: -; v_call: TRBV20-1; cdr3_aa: CSAPRETQYF; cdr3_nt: TGCAGTGCCCCCCGAGAGACCCAGTACTTC
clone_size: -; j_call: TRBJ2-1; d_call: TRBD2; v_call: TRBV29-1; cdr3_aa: CSVVEASRGNEQFF; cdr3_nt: TGCAGCGTTGTAGAGGCGTCGCGGGGGAATGAGCAGTTCTTC
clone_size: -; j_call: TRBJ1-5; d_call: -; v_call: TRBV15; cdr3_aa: CATSRVRVGVYSNQPQHF; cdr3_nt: TGTGCCACCAGCAGAGTTAGGGTAGGGGTCTATAGCAATCAGCCCCAGCATTTT
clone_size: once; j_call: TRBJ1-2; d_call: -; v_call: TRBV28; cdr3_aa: CASTPAYYGYTF; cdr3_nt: TGTGCCAGCACTCCAGCGTACTATGGCTACACCTTC
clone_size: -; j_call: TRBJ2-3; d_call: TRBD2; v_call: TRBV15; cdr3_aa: CATSRVLAGARDTQYF; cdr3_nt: TGTGCCACCAGCAGGGTTCTAGCGGGGGCAAGAGATACGCAGTATTTT
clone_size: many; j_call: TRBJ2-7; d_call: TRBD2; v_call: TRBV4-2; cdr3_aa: CASSQERTSGHYEQYF; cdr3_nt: TGTGCCAGCAGCCAAGAACGGACTAGCGGACACTACGAGCAGTACTTC
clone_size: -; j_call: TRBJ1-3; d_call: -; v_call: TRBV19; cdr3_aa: CASSIEGTGNTIYF; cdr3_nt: TGTGCCAGTAGTATCGAGGGCACTGGAAACACCATATATTTT
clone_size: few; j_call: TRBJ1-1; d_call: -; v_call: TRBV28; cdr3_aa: CASSLSQGWTEAFF; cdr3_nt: TGTGCCAGCAGTTTATCCCAGGGATGGACTGAAGCTTTCTTT
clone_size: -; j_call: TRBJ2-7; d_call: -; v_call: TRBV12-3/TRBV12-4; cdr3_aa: CASSLGGEHEQYF; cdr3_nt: TGTGCCAGCAGTTTGGGTGGGGAGCACGAGCAGTACTTC
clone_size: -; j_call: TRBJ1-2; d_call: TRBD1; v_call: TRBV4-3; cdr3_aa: CASSQADRGPGGYTF; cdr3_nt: TGCGCCAGCAGCCAAGCGGACAGGGGGCCAGGTGGCTACACCTTC
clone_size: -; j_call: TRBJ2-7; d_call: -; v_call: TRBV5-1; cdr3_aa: CASSKGDITYEQYF; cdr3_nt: TGCGCCAGCAGCAAGGGGGACATAACATACGAGCAGTACTTC
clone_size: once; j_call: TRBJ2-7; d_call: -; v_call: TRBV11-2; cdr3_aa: CASSLGAGLNEQYF; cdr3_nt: TGTGCCAGCAGCTTAGGAGCAGGGTTGAACGAGCAGTACTTC
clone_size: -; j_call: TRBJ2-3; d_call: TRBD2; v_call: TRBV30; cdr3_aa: CAWSGQRGGSTDTQYF; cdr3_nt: TGTGCCTGGAGTGGCCAGCGGGGGGGGAGCACAGATACGCAGTATTTT
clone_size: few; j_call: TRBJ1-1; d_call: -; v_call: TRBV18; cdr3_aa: CASSPGAGTEAFF; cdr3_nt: TGTGCCAGCTCACCCGGGGCGGGAACTGAAGCTTTCTTT
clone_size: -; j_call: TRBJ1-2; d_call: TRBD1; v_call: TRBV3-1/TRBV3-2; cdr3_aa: CASSPFAGGNYGYTF; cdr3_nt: TGTGCCAGCAGCCCATTTGCAGGGGGTAACTATGGCTACACCTTC
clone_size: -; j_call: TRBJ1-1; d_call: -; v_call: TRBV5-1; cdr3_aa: CASSLQTGRTEAFF; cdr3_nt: TGCGCCAGCAGCTTGCAGACGGGAAGAACTGAAGCTTTCTTT
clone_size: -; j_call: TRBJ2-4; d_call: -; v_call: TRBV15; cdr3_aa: CATSTRQTVGIQYF; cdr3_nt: TGTGCCACCAGCACCCGACAGACCGTGGGCATTCAGTACTTC
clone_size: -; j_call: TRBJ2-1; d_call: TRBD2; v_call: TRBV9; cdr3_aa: CASSPGLAGGPLDEQFF; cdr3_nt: TGTGCCAGCAGCCCCGGACTAGCGGGGGGGCCCTTGGACGAGCAGTTCTTC
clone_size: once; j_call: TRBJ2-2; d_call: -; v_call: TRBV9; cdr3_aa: CASSVAAFGGELFF; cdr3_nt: TGTGCCAGCAGCGTAGCCGCTTTCGGCGGGGAGCTGTTTTTT
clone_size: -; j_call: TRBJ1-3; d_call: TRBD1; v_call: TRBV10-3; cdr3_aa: CAITGQGPPGNTIYF; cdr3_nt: TGTGCCATCACCGGACAGGGCCCTCCGGGAAACACCATATATTTT
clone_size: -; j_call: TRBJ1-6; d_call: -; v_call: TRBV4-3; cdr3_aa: CASSQATGYSPLHF; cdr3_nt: TGCGCCAGCAGCCAAGCAACAGGGTATTCACCCCTCCACTTT
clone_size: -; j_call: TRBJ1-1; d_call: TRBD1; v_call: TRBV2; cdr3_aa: CASRPGQLVNTEAFF; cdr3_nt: TGTGCCAGCAGGCCGGGACAGCTAGTGAACACTGAAGCTTTCTTT
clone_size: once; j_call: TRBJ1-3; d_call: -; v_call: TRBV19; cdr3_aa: CASRAGSSGNTIYF; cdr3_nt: TGTGCCAGTAGGGCGGGCAGCTCTGGAAACACCATATATTTT
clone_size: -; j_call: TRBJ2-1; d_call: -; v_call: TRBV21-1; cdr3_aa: CASSKAPGQGDYEQFF; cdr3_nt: TGTGCCAGCAGCAAAGCCCCGGGACAGGGGGATTATGAGCAGTTCTTC
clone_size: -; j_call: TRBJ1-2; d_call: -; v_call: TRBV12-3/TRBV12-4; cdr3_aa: CASSHRISYGYTF; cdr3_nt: TGTGCCAGCAGCCACAGGATATCCTATGGCTACACCTTC
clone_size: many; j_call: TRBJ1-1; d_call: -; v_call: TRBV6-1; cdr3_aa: CASSEAESPRRAFF; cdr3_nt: TGTGCCAGCAGTGAAGCGGAGAGTCCCAGAAGAGCTTTCTTT
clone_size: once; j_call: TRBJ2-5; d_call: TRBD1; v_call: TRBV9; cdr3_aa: CASSVRDRDGETQYF; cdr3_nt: TGTGCCAGCAGCGTACGGGACAGGGATGGGGAGACCCAGTACTTC
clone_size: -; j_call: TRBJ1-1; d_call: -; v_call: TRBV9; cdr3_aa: CASGRSGLPNTEAFF; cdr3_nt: TGTGCCAGCGGCCGATCGGGACTGCCCAACACTGAAGCTTTCTTT
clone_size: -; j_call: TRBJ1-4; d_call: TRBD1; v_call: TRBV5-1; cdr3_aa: CASSSVGTAEKLFF; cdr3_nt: TGCGCCAGCAGCTCTGTGGGGACAGCTGAAAAACTGTTTTTT
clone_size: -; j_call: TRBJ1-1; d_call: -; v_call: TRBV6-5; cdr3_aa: CASSYSTANTEAFF; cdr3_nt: TGTGCCAGCAGTTACTCGACTGCGAACACTGAAGCTTTCTTT
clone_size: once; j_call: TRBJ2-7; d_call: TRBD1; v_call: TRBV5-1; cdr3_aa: CASNDLNRGHYEQYF; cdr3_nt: TGCGCCAGCAATGACCTAAACAGGGGACACTACGAGCAGTACTTC
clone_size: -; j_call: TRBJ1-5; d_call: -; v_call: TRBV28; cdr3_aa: CASSFLQGLRQPQHF; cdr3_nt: TGTGCCAGCAGTTTCCTACAGGGCTTACGGCAGCCCCAGCATTTT